Following are 27 T cell receptor beta chains from one sample sequenced in a study of shared clonotypes between healthy human individuals. Libraries were prepared by immunoSEQ multiplex PCR; TCRdb keeps only in-frame clonotypes and omits some of them. Of approximately 110,000 clones listed, 55% to 80% are singletons. The sequenced material came from memory CD8+ T cells sorted from blood. Subset in this sample: CD45RO+ cells pooled with CCR7-negative TemRA cells. The receptor source for this set is a woman aged 30 to 39 in good health.

This clone was detected many times. The chain has TRBV18 and TRBJ1-3; no clear D gene. The V and J ends lost 6 bases and 0 bases respectively, with 9 bases between them. The CDR3 extends over 14 amino acids. The V gene's germline CDR1 is KGHSH and CDR2 LQKENI. The CDR3 DNA reads as TGTGCCAGCTCGCCTACAACCTCTGGAAACACCATATATTTT. Translating it yields CASSPTTSGNTIYF. Combining the CDR3 with reference TRBV18 and TRBJ1-3 gives the whole variable domain NAGVMQNPRHLVRRRGQEARLRCSPMKGHSHVYWYRQLPEEGLKFMVYLQKENIIDESGMPKERFSAEFPKEGPSILRIQQVVRGDSAAYFCASSPTTSGNTIYFGEGSWLTVV.

This chain joins TRBV6-1 and TRBJ2-7, with 7 bases fitting TRBD1. Germline CDR1 and CDR2: MNHNS and SASEGT. The CDR3 runs to 15 residues. Germline trimming cut 4 bases from V and 3 bases from J; bases unmatched to any gene: 9. The CDR3 DNA is TGTGCCAGCAGTGTCCCCGGGACAGAGAACTACGAGCAGTACTTC. Its protein is CASSVPGTENYEQYF.

The chain joins TRBV11-1 to TRBJ2-2; D uncertain. Trimming took off 4 bases at V and 6 bases at J, with 21 bases between the two ends. CDR1 is SGHAT, CDR2 FQDESV, per germline (reference sequence). This CDR3 has 17 amino acids. The CDR3 spells CASSSFFRFPPPGELFF. The CDR3 nucleotides are TGTGCCAGCAGCTCCTTTTTCAGGTTTCCCCCGCCCGGGGAGCTGTTTTTT.

This chain joins TRBV28 and TRBJ2-6, with D perhaps TRBD1 (5 bases). The V end was cut by 7 bases, the J end by 0 bases, with 13 bases between. The CDR3 consists of 16 residues. In germline, CDR1 is MDHEN, CDR2 SYDVKM. CDR3 in DNA: TGTGCCAGCATGAGGACACCTAACTCTGGGGCCAACGTCCTGACTTTC. The encoded protein is CASMRTPNSGANVLTF.

The DNA of the CDR3 is TGTGCCAGCAGCCGGGGACAGTCGGGAGAGACCCAGTACTTC. Amino acids: CASSRGQSGETQYF. The chain joins TRBV7-7 to TRBJ2-5, with TRBD1 identical over 7 bases. Trimming took 5 bases from V and 4 from J; bases not matched to a gene: 7. The CDR3 consists of 14 residues. Germline CDR1 SSHAT, CDR2 FNYEAQ (reference sequence).

This chain uses TRBV4-1 with TRBJ2-2; weak D call: TRBD2 (5 bases). The CDR3 has 17 residues. The germline V and J ends were trimmed by 4 bases and 0 bases, with 15 bases remaining between them. Germline lookup yields CDR1 MGHRA and CDR2 YSYEKL. CDR3 region: CASSLAFTGTNTGELFF. The CDR3 DNA reads TGCGCCAGCAGCCTAGCGTTTACCGGAACGAACACCGGGGAGCTGTTTTTT.

V and J are TRBV29-1 and TRBJ2-6; TRBD1 agrees at 7 bases. Losses at the gene ends were 5 bases for V and 3 bases for J; bases not matched to a gene: 4. This CDR3 region has 14 residues. Germline loops: CDR1 SQVTM, CDR2 ANQGSEA. The DNA for the CDR3 is TGCAGCGTTTCCAGGGGGTATGGGGCCAACGTCCTGACTTTC. This gives the protein CSVSRGYGANVLTF.

The chain employs TRBV6-6 and TRBJ2-3; D gene unclear. The germline gives CDR1 MNHNY, CDR2 SVGAGI (reference sequence). The CDR3 is 14 amino acids. The V end was cut by 0 bases, the J end by 6 bases, with 10 bases between. This chain's CDR3 is CASSYSNYGDTQYF. DNA for the CDR3: TGTGCCAGCAGTTACTCGAACTATGGGGATACGCAGTATTTT.

This clone was recorded only once. This rearrangement joins TRBV5-6 to TRBJ1-4; TRBD1 aligns across 7 bases. Trimming took 4 bases from V and 11 from J; bases not matched to a gene: 11. Germline lookup yields CDR1 SGHDT and CDR2 YYEEEE. The CDR3 totals 14 residues. CDR3 nucleotides: TGTGCCAGCAGCGATAGACAGGGCCGTGGGAAACTGTTTTTT. Translating gives CASSDRQGRGKLFF. Full variable domain (missing parts from reference TRBV5-6 and TRBJ1-4): DAGVTQSPTHLIKTRGQQVTLRCSPKSGHDTVSWYQQALGQGPQFIFQYYEEEERQRGNFPDRFSGHQFPNYSSELNVNALLLGDSALYLCASSDRQGRGKLFFGSGTQLSVL.

The genes are TRBV28 and TRBJ1-5, with D uncertain. Germline CDR1 is MDHEN and CDR2 is SYDVKM. V dropped 1 base and J dropped 2 bases, with 6 bases sitting between them. This CDR3 has 14 residues. The CDR3 reads CASSLSWGNQPQHF. The CDR3 DNA reads as TGTGCCAGCAGTTTATCATGGGGCAATCAGCCCCAGCATTTT. The complete variable domain, with remaining parts taken from reference TRBV28 and TRBJ1-5, reads DVKVTQSSRYLVKRTGEKVFLECVQDMDHENMFWYRQDPGLGLRLIYFSYDVKMKEKGDIPEGYSVSREKKERFSLILESASTNQTSMYLCASSLSWGNQPQHFGDGTRLSIL.

This clone appeared a few times. Its ends do not fully match the called genes, so a read error is possible. The chain uses TRBV6-1 and TRBJ1-1, with 9 bases fitting TRBD1. CDR3 size: 16 residues. CDR1 and CDR2 (germline): MNHNS, SASEGT. CDR3 bases: TGTGCCAGCAGTGAGACGCCCGGGACAGGGAACGCTGAAGCTTTCTTT. Its translation: CASSETPGTGNAEAFF.

V gene TRBV5-6 combines with J gene TRBJ2-7; TRBD1 matches 9 bases. The ends lost 3 bases at V and 0 bases at J; junction bases unmatched: 7. Germline assignment: CDR1 SGHDT and CDR2 YYEEEE. The CDR3 consists of 16 residues. The CDR3 nucleotides read TGTGCCAGCAGCTCATACAGGGGGCCTAGCTCCTACGAGCAGTACTTC. Translated, it gives CASSSYRGPSSYEQYF.

The sample holds a few counts of this clone. The chain has TRBV6-1 and TRBJ2-7; D unresolved. Germline V gene lookup returns CDR1 MNHNS and CDR2 SASEGT. The ends were cut back, 8 bases at V and 0 bases at J, with 17 bases in the middle. The CDR3 spans 15 residues. The CDR3 spells CASLEVRLSSYEQYF. CDR3 DNA: TGTGCCAGCCTTGAGGTCCGCCTAAGCTCCTACGAGCAGTACTTC.

The CDR3 is CASSLLAGNDEQFF. The CDR3 DNA reads as TGTGCCAGCAGCTTACTAGCGGGAAATGATGAGCAGTTCTTC. The chain has TRBV11-3 and TRBJ2-1; 9 nucleotides agree with TRBD2. Germline assignment: CDR1 SGHNT and CDR2 YENEEA. J was trimmed by 8 bases and V by 2 bases; bases with no gene match: 4. This CDR3 has 14 amino acids.

This chain connects TRBV29-1 to TRBJ2-3; perhaps TRBD1 as D (5 bases). This CDR3 is 15 amino acids long. Germline CDR1 SQVTM, CDR2 ANQGSEA. V lost 0 bases, J lost 1 base, and 11 bases lay in between. The CDR3 protein is CSVEDCRAGTDTQYF. In nucleotides, the CDR3 is TGCAGCGTTGAAGATTGCAGGGCTGGCACAGATACGCAGTATTTT.

The V gene is TRBV27, the J gene TRBJ2-5, with D tentatively TRBD2 (5 bases). The germline gives CDR1 MNHEY, CDR2 SMNVEV (reference sequence). Trimming cost V 4 bases and J 5 bases, with 14 bases left between them. CDR3 length equals 14 residues. CDR3 bases: TGTGCCAGCAGTTCCCTCTGGGAGAAGGAGACCCAGTACTTC. It specifies CASSSLWEKETQYF.

J is TRBJ2-7 and V is TRBV28, with TRBD1 matching over 9 bases. Per germline, CDR1 MDHEN and CDR2 SYDVKM. The V and J ends lost 2 bases and 1 base, in that order; junction bases with no gene match: 12. The CDR3 extends over 18 amino acids. This chain's CDR3 is CASSLLPPGQGLSYEQYF. The CDR3 region has the DNA TGTGCCAGCAGTTTACTCCCTCCGGGACAGGGCTTATCCTACGAGCAGTACTTC.

The chain links TRBV5-6 to TRBJ1-4, with 7 bases identical to TRBD1. J gave up 5 bases and V 2 bases, and 9 bases lay outside the gene matches. Germline V lookup: CDR1 SGHDT, CDR2 YYEEEE. The CDR3 extends over 16 amino acids. CDR3 residues: CASSFNPTGLNEKLFF. In nucleotides, the CDR3 is TGTGCCAGCAGCTTCAATCCGACAGGGCTAAATGAAAAACTGTTTTTT.

This clone was recorded at least ten times. V gene TRBV7-9 combines with J gene TRBJ2-7; D possibly corresponds to TRBD1 (6 bases). V lost 3 bases to trimming and J lost 4 bases, with 13 bases between them. Germline-derived CDR1 and CDR2 are SEHNR and FQNEAQ (reference sequence). This CDR3 contains 14 residues. The CDR3 is CASSFVQGIYEQYF. The CDR3 nucleotides are TGTGCCAGCAGCTTTGTACAGGGTATTTACGAGCAGTACTTC.

This clone has only a few counts. This chain joins TRBV7-3 and TRBJ2-7, with 7 positions matching TRBD2. With V trimmed by 8 bases and J by 6 bases, 7 bases remained unmatched. The CDR3 has 12 residues. Germline CDR1 and CDR2: SGHTA and FQGTGA. This chain's CDR3 is CASGTGGSEQYF. CDR3 DNA: TGTGCCAGCGGCACGGGAGGTTCCGAGCAGTACTTC.

This clone has just a few counts. This chain joins TRBV6-5 and TRBJ1-5, with 8 nucleotides matching TRBD1. Trimming at V came to 3 bases and at J to 3 bases, leaving 4 bases not matched to a gene. Germline CDR1 and CDR2: MNHEY and SVGAGI. The CDR3 contains 15 residues. The CDR3 region is CASSYSDRDNQPQHF. In DNA, the CDR3 is TGTGCCAGCAGTTATTCGGACAGGGACAATCAGCCCCAGCATTTT.

This chain joins TRBV28 and TRBJ2-7, with TRBD2 matching 10 bases. The CDR3 extends over 18 amino acids. The ends lost 5 bases at V and 0 bases at J; junction bases unmatched: 13. Germline values: CDR1 MDHEN, CDR2 SYDVKM. This CDR3 is CASSRGSGRLSFSYEQYF. The CDR3 nucleotides are TGTGCCAGCAGTCGGGGTAGCGGGAGGCTTTCCTTCTCCTACGAGCAGTACTTC.

V usage is TRBV7-9 and J usage is TRBJ2-7, with TRBD2 matching 13 bases. Trimming cost V 5 bases and J 3 bases; bases outside gene matches: 10. Per germline, CDR1 SEHNR and CDR2 FQNEAQ (reference sequence). The CDR3 spans 17 residues. CDR3 bases: TGTGCCAGCAGCCCATTGGAGACTAGCGGGAGGCGCTACGAGCAGTACTTC. Protein product: CASSPLETSGRRYEQYF. Looking up the rest from reference TRBV7-9 and TRBJ2-7 gives the full variable domain: DTGVSQNPRHKITKRGQNVTFRCDPISEHNRLYWYRQTLGQGPEFLTYFQNEAQLEKSRLLSDRFSAERPKGSFSTLEIQRTEQGDSAMYLCASSPLETSGRRYEQYFGPGTRLTVT.

This chain uses TRBV5-6 with TRBJ2-7, with TRBD1 identical over 9 bases. Germline CDR1 reads SGHDT; CDR2 reads YYEEEE. The CDR3 sequence is 13 residues long. V gave up 8 bases and J gave up 5 bases; unmatched junction bases: 8. The CDR3 region is CASARDRANEQYF. In DNA, the CDR3 is TGTGCCAGTGCCCGGGACAGGGCCAACGAGCAGTACTTC.

This clone was counted a single time. The chain carries TRBV19 and TRBJ1-5; a weak D match, TRBD1 (6 bases). This CDR3 region has 14 residues. Germline CDR1 reads LNHDA; CDR2 reads SQIVND (reference sequence). V was cut by 9 bases and J by 0 bases, with 12 bases left in between. In nucleotides, the CDR3 is TGTGCCAGCAGACAGGACGATAGCAATCAGCCCCAGCATTTT. Translating it yields CASRQDDSNQPQHF.

The chain combines TRBV6-6 with TRBJ1-3; 8 bases agree with TRBD1. The CDR3 runs 14 residues. The V segment lost 6 bases and the J segment 2 bases; nucleotides outside the gene matches: 3. CDR1 and CDR2 from the germline V gene are MNHNY and SVGAGI (reference sequence). The CDR3 nucleotides are TGTGCCAGCAGCCAGGGACAGGCTGGAAACACCATATATTTT. Translating it yields CASSQGQAGNTIYF.

The sample holds many counts of this clone. The chain combines TRBV19 with TRBJ2-1, with 8 bases identical to TRBD2. The CDR3 extends over 19 amino acids. Trimming removed 3 bases from V and 6 bases from J; junction bases left unmatched: 19. CDR1 is LNHDA, CDR2 SQIVND, per germline (reference sequence). CDR3 nucleotides: TGTGCCAGTAGTATTGATAGCGCTAGCGGGCCTTTTTTTATCAATGAGCAGTTCTTC. Protein product: CASSIDSASGPFFINEQFF.